A selection of T cell receptor beta chains follows, all from one sample in a study of blood T cell repertoires in COVID-19. Only in-frame clones appear in the TCRdb table, and some are missing; sequencing was by immunoSEQ multiplex PCR. This table holds 100,000 to 150,000 clones, around nine tenths found once. Sequenced input: peripheral blood. The receptors stem from a woman between 70 and 85 years old with COVID-19, enrolled during active disease. Both conserved end residues are part of each CDR3. Each record gives: V gene, J gene, clone size, D gene, CDR3 DNA, CDR3 protein. D genes are given only for firm matches. Clone sizes are given selectively: once, few, many, or a class where the clone is expanded.

>TRBV28|TRBJ1-4|.|.
TGTGCCAGCAGTGTAGGGGGTCGGGAAAAACTGTTTTTT
CASSVGGREKLFF
>TRBV29-1|TRBJ2-1|.|TRBD2
TGCAGCGTTGAAGGGGCTAGCGGGGGGACGACCTACAATGAGCAGTTCTTC
CSVEGASGGTTYNEQFF
>TRBV27|TRBJ2-3|.|TRBD2
TGTGCCAGCAGCCCTAGCGGGGGGGTTTGGGATACGCAGTATTTT
CASSPSGGVWDTQYF
>TRBV2|TRBJ2-5|.|TRBD1
TGTGCCAGCACTATGACAGGGGGCTGGGAGACCCAGTACTTC
CASTMTGGWETQYF
>TRBV6-5|TRBJ1-1|.|.
TGTGCCAGCAGTTTCAGCGAAAACACTGAAGCTTTCTTT
CASSFSENTEAFF
>TRBV6-1|TRBJ2-1|.|TRBD1
TGTGCCAGCAGTGAAAGGGACAGGGGGGTTAATGAGCAGTTCTTC
CASSERDRGVNEQFF
>TRBV18|TRBJ2-7|once|TRBD1
TGTGCCAGCTCATCAGACAGGGTCGCCTACGAGCAGTACTTC
CASSSDRVAYEQYF
>TRBV2|TRBJ1-1|.|.
TGTGCCAGCAGTGAAGATCCCCGCGGAGTAACCGAAGCTTTCTTT
CASSEDPRGVTEAFF
>TRBV5-1|TRBJ1-3|.|.
TGCGCCAGCAGCCCCGGGAACTCTGGAAACACCATATATTTT
CASSPGNSGNTIYF
>TRBV7-8|TRBJ2-5|.|.
TGTGCCAGCAGCTTCGGGGAGACCCAGTACTTC
CASSFGETQYF
>TRBV7-2|TRBJ2-7|.|TRBD1
TGTGCCAGCAGCTCCGGGACAGGCGCCTACGAGCAGTACTTC
CASSSGTGAYEQYF
>TRBV4-2|TRBJ1-2|once|.
TGTGCCAGCAGCCAAGGAATATCCCCGGAGGATGGCTACACCTTC
CASSQGISPEDGYTF
>TRBV3-1/TRBV3-2|TRBJ2-7|once|.
TGTGCCAGCAGCCAAGCTCCGGGGTCCTACGAGCAGTACTTC
CASSQAPGSYEQYF
>TRBV18|TRBJ2-2|.|.
TGTGCCAGCTCACCACTCGACAGGCTAAACACTGGGGAGCTGTTTTTT
CASSPLDRLNTGELFF
>TRBV7-7|TRBJ2-1|.|TRBD2
TGTGCTAGCAGCAGCAACCTAGCGGGGGAGTACAATGAGCAGTTCTTC
CASSSNLAGEYNEQFF
>TRBV19|TRBJ2-7|.|TRBD1
TGTGCCAGTAGGGCAAGACAGGGGGTAGCCTACGAGCAGTACTTC
CASRARQGVAYEQYF
>TRBV28|TRBJ1-2|.|TRBD1
TGTGCCAGCAGTACACAGGGGCTGGGTGGCTACACCTTC
CASSTQGLGGYTF
>TRBV5-1|TRBJ1-1|.|.
TGCGCCAGCAGCTCGATGGCAAAAGGGGGAAACACTGAAGCTTTCTTT
CASSSMAKGGNTEAFF
>TRBV28|TRBJ2-2|.|.
TGTGCCAGCAGTTTAGTAGGACACAACACCGGGGAGCTGTTTTTT
CASSLVGHNTGELFF
>TRBV7-6|TRBJ1-6|.|TRBD1
TGTGCCAGCAGCCTACAACAGGGGGCAGGCTATAATTCACCCCTCCACTTT
CASSLQQGAGYNSPLHF
>TRBV19|TRBJ2-2|.|.
TGTGCCAGTAGTATAGCCAGGAACACCGGGGAGCTGTTTTTT
CASSIARNTGELFF
>TRBV7-8|TRBJ2-5|.|.
TGTGCCAGCAGCCAGCGGGTTGGAGAGACCCAGTACTTC
CASSQRVGETQYF
>TRBV24-1|TRBJ1-5|.|.
TGTGCCACCAGTGACAAAAACAGGAATGCTAATCAGCCCCAGCATTTT
CATSDKNRNANQPQHF
>TRBV25-1|TRBJ2-3|.|.
TGTGCCAGCAGAGACTATGATACGCAGTATTTT
CASRDYDTQYF
>TRBV6-5|TRBJ1-2|.|.
TGTGCCAGCAGGCCCAGGGAGGACTATGGCTACACCTTC
CASRPREDYGYTF
>TRBV5-3|TRBJ1-4|.|.
TGTGCCAGAAGCCACCGACAGAATACTAATGAAAAACTGTTTTTT
CARSHRQNTNEKLFF
>TRBV6-1|TRBJ2-3|.|.
TGTGCCAGCAGTGAACGTCTAGCAATAGATACGCAGTATTTT
CASSERLAIDTQYF
>TRBV7-9|TRBJ1-2|.|.
TGTGCCAGCAGCTTCGGACAGACAACTAATGGCTACACCTTC
CASSFGQTTNGYTF
>TRBV2|TRBJ1-4|.|.
TGTGCCAGCACAGGGTATGGTGAAAAACTGTTTTTT
CASTGYGEKLFF
>TRBV7-8|TRBJ1-5|.|.
TGTGCCAGCAGCTTAGACGGTGGTAGCAATCAGCCCCAGCATTTT
CASSLDGGSNQPQHF
>TRBV2|TRBJ1-5|.|.
TGTGCCAGCAGTGAAGCGCGGGGGGCTGGTCAGCCCCAGCATTTT
CASSEARGAGQPQHF
>TRBV28|TRBJ2-7|.|TRBD1
TGTGCCAGCAGGTCACAGGGGCCCCCCTACGAGCAGTACTTC
CASRSQGPPYEQYF
>TRBV10-3|TRBJ1-2|.|.
TGTGCCATCAGTGATGGGGTGGGGGGAGCCTATGGCTACACCTTC
CAISDGVGGAYGYTF
>TRBV28|TRBJ2-7|.|TRBD1
TGTGCCAGCAGTTCCCCAGGACAGGGGGACTACGAGCAGTACTTC
CASSSPGQGDYEQYF
>TRBV5-1|TRBJ1-6|.|TRBD1
TGCGCCAGCAGCTTGTCCGGGGACAGTAATTCACCCCTCCACTTT
CASSLSGDSNSPLHF
>TRBV4-1|TRBJ1-6|.|TRBD1
TGCGCCAGCAGCCAAGAAGACAGGGCTAATTCACCCCTCCACTTT
CASSQEDRANSPLHF
>TRBV7-2|TRBJ1-3|.|.
TGTGCCAGCAGCTTAGCGGGGGGGACATCTGGAAACACCATATATTTT
CASSLAGGTSGNTIYF
>TRBV19|TRBJ1-4|.|TRBD1
TGTGCCAGTAGACCTGACAGGGGGCGAGGCGAAAAACTGTTTTTT
CASRPDRGRGEKLFF
>TRBV28|TRBJ2-7|.|TRBD1
TGTGCCAGCAGTTTAATGGACAGGGTCCACGAGCAGTACTTC
CASSLMDRVHEQYF
>TRBV6-5|TRBJ1-5|.|.
TGTGCCAGCATCGGGAGAAACAATCAGCCCCAGCATTTT
CASIGRNNQPQHF
>TRBV2|TRBJ2-7|.|.
TGTGCCAGCAGCCCTTTGCAGGGTGCCTACGAGCAGTACTTC
CASSPLQGAYEQYF
>TRBV28|TRBJ1-2|few|.
TGTGCCAGCCGAGGCGTCGGCAGGGATGGCTACACCTTC
CASRGVGRDGYTF
>TRBV29-1|TRBJ2-1|.|.
TGCAGCGTTGAGATACTAGCTTCGTACAATGAGCAGTTCTTC
CSVEILASYNEQFF
>TRBV6-9|TRBJ1-1|.|TRBD1
TGTGCCAGCAGTTATTCAACGACAGGGAATTTCTTT
CASSYSTTGNFF
>TRBV19|TRBJ1-4|.|TRBD1
TGTGCCAGTAGTCCCGGGACAGGATGGGAAAAACTGTTTTTT
CASSPGTGWEKLFF
>TRBV28|TRBJ1-2|.|.
TGTGCCAGCAGTCCTCCCAGGGGAAGTGGCTACACCTTC
CASSPPRGSGYTF
>TRBV6-5|TRBJ1-3|.|.
TGTGCCGGCGAGGGCTTTGGAAACACCATATATTTT
CAGEGFGNTIYF